Each of the 4 T cell receptor beta chains below was sequenced from the same sample in a study of a mutant IDH1 vaccine in newly diagnosed glioma (dated by TCRdb to the early 2020s). The time point label of this sample denotes: week 5, during vaccination. Each vaccine dose, consisting of 300 ug of a 20-mer mutant IDH1 peptide in Montanide, was administered subcutaneously with topical imiquimod. Libraries were built with the immunoSEQ multiplex PCR assay. The source is immuneACCESS, and TCRdb retained only in-frame sequences with V and J called. Part of the clones is not carried over; for the studies checked, unresolved V genes explain less than half of this, and the remainder is unexplained. Here the sample has more than 25,000 clones; around 89% occur a single time. Jointly, the top ten make up around 18% of the sample. Their target antigens are unknown. Here the sequenced sample was PBMCs, taken from a glioma patient whose treatment included an IDH1 peptide vaccine. These TCRs come from a man aged 18-30 years with glioma.

This clone was recorded only once. The rearrangement joins TRBV7-8 to TRBJ1-3; no clear D gene. The V end was cut by 3 bases, the J end by 3 bases, with 6 bases between. The CDR3 has 13 residues. Germline CDR1 is SGHVS and CDR2 is FQNEAQ. DNA of the CDR3: TGTGCCAGCAGCTTGGACGGTGGAAACACCATATATTTT. Translating gives CASSLDGGNTIYF.

V usage is TRBV6-5 and J usage is TRBJ2-5; D perhaps matches TRBD2 (6 bases). The CDR3 contains 15 residues. Trimming shortened V by 6 bases and J by 5 bases, and 19 bases separated the two germline ends. Germline CDR1 MNHEY, CDR2 SVGAGI. The DNA for the CDR3 is TGTGCCAGCAGCCCTTTCAGGAGGGTTGGCGAGACCCAGTACTTC. Translated: CASSPFRRVGETQYF.

This clone was seen once. The J gene is TRBJ2-7, the V gene TRBV4-3; 7 bases match TRBD2. J gave up 3 bases and V 0 bases, and 8 bases lay outside the gene matches. The CDR3 runs to 16 residues. Per germline, CDR1 LGHNA and CDR2 YSLEER. CDR3 sequence (DNA): TGCGCCAGCAGCCAAGAGATTGGCGGGAGTCTCTACGAGCAGTACTTC. This sequence encodes CASSQEIGGSLYEQYF.

The chain recombines TRBV7-8 with TRBJ2-7; D remains ambiguous. Germline lookup yields CDR1 SGHVS and CDR2 FQNEAQ. The CDR3 extends over 14 amino acids. Deletions cut 1 base from V and 0 bases from J, with 7 bases between. The CDR3 loop is CASSLVQNSYEQYF. Here the CDR3 DNA reads TGTGCCAGCAGCTTAGTACAAAACTCCTACGAGCAGTACTTC.